This entry lists 7 T cell receptor beta chains sequenced from one sample in a study of blood T cell repertoires in COVID-19. The assay was immunoSEQ multiplex PCR, and TCRdb's table has in-frame clones only and misses some. Of 250,000 to 350,000 clones in the sample, around 85% were seen once. Material for sequencing was PBMCs or T cells enriched from blood (not recorded which). These receptors came from a woman aged 45-65 years who had recovered from COVID-19.

This clone appeared once. The chain is built from TRBV4-1 and TRBJ2-2; D unclear. The germline gives CDR1 MGHRA, CDR2 YSYEKL. This CDR3 comprises 15 residues. V shed 4 bases and J shed 2 bases, with 11 bases lying between them. The CDR3 sequence: CASSRMSFNTGELFF. As DNA, the CDR3 is TGCGCCAGCAGCCGAATGAGCTTCAACACCGGGGAGCTGTTTTTT.

In its sample, this clone was seen once. The chain uses TRBV21-1 and TRBJ2-7; TRBD1, the D gene given by the table, was not confirmed from the DNA. TRBV21-1 is described as a pseudogene. The CDR3 contains 17 residues. In DNA, the CDR3 is TGTGCCAGCAGCAAGGAAAGCGTGGGACAGGGTTGCTACGAGCAGTACTTC. Translation: CASSKESVGQGCYEQYF.

The chain employs TRBV7-8 and TRBJ1-3; D might be TRBD1 (6 bases). The germline V gene has CDR1 SGHVS and CDR2 FQNEAQ. CDR3 length: 14 amino acids. The V end lost 5 bases, the J end lost 4 bases, and 12 bases lay between the germline ends. This chain's CDR3 is CASSPQGRGNTIYF. The CDR3 DNA sequence: TGTGCCAGCAGCCCGCAGGGGAGAGGAAACACCATATATTTT.

The table lists this clone with a few counts. V gene TRBV6-2 or TRBV6-3 combines with J gene TRBJ2-7, with 10 bases aligning to TRBD2. Germline CDR1 is MNHEY and CDR2 is SVGEGT. The CDR3 covers 15 residues. V gave up 4 bases and J gave up 0 bases; unmatched junction bases: 3. The CDR3 loop reads CASSLAGGGSYEQYF. Here the CDR3 DNA reads TGTGCCAGCAGTTTAGCGGGAGGCGGCTCCTACGAGCAGTACTTC.

The chain employs TRBV5-5 and TRBJ2-2; possibly TRBD2 for D (5 bases). CDR1 and CDR2 from the germline V gene are SGHKS and YYEKEE (reference sequence). Trimming pared 4 bases from V and 7 bases from J, leaving 11 bases between. This CDR3 region has 13 residues. Here the CDR3 reads CASSRGEGGELFF. CDR3 DNA sequence: TGTGCCAGCAGCCGGGGTGAGGGCGGGGAGCTGTTTTTT.

The V call is TRBV19, the J call TRBJ2-3, with 13 bases lining up with TRBD2. The CDR3 is made up of 15 amino acids. Germline CDR1 is LNHDA and CDR2 is SQIVND (reference sequence). The junction had 5 bases not matched to a gene; V was cut back by 7 bases and J by 4 bases. The CDR3 DNA reads as TGTGCCAGTACCGGACTAGCGGGAGTCTCAGATACGCAGTATTTT. Its protein is CASTGLAGVSDTQYF.

J is TRBJ1-4 and V is TRBV11-2; D possibly corresponds to TRBD1 (6 bases). Germline V lookup: CDR1 SGHAT, CDR2 FQNNGV. The CDR3 runs to 16 residues. The V gene lost 6 bases and the J gene lost 2 bases, with 16 bases spanning the gap. CDR3 in amino acids: CASRKGGVLTNEKLFF. In DNA, the CDR3 is TGTGCCAGCAGAAAAGGGGGGGTACTCACTAATGAAAAACTGTTTTTT.